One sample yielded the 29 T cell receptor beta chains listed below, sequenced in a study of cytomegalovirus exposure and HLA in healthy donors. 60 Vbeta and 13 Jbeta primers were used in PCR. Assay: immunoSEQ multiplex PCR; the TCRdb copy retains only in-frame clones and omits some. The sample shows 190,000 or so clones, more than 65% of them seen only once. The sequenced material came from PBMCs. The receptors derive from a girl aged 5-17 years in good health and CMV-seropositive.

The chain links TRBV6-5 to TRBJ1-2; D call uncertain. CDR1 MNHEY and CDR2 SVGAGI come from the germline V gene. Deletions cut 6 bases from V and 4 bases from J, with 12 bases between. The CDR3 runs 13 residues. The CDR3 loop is CASSAGGAYGYTF. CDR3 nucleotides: TGTGCCAGCAGCGCTGGAGGAGCCTATGGCTACACCTTC.

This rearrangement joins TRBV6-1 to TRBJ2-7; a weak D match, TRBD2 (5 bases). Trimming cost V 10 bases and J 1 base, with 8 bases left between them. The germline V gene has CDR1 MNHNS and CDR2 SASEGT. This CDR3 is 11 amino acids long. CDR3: CATGESYEQYF. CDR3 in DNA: TGTGCCACCGGGGAATCCTACGAGCAGTACTTC.

This chain's CDR3 is CASLRQGNYGYTF. The CDR3 DNA is TGTGCCAGCCTGAGGCAGGGCAACTATGGCTACACCTTC. The rearrangement uses TRBV19 and TRBJ1-2; possibly TRBD1 for D (5 bases). The CDR3 totals 13 residues. CDR1 is LNHDA, CDR2 SQIVND, per germline (reference sequence). The germline V and J ends were trimmed by 9 bases and 2 bases, with 13 bases remaining between them.

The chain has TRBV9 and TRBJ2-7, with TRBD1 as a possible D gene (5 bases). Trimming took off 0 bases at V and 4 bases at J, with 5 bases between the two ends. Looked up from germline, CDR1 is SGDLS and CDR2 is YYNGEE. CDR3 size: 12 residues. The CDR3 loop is CASSVEGYEQYF. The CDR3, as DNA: TGTGCCAGCAGCGTAGAGGGGTACGAGCAGTACTTC.

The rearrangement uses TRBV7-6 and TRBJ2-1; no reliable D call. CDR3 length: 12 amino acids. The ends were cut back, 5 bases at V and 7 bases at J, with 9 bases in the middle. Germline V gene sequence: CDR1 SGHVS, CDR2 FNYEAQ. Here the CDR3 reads CASSPWANEQFF. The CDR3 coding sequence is TGTGCCAGCAGCCCCTGGGCAAATGAGCAGTTCTTC.

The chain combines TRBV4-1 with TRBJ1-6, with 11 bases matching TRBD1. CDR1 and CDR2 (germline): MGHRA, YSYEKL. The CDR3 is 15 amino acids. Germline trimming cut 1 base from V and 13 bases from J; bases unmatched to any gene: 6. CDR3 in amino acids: CASSQGDRGSFPLHF. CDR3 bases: TGCGCCAGCAGCCAAGGGGACAGGGGGTCCTTCCCCCTCCACTTT.

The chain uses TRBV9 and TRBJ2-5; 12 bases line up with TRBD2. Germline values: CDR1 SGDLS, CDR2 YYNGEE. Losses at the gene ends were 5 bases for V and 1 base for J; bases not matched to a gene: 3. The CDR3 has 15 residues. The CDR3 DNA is TGTGCCAGCAGTCTAGCGGGGGGGATCCAAGAGACCCAGTACTTC. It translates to CASSLAGGIQETQYF.

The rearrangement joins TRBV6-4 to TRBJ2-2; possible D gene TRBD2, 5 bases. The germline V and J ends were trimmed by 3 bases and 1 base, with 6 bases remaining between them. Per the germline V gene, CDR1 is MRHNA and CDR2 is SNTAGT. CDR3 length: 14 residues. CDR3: CASSERGNTGELFF. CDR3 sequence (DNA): TGTGCCAGCAGTGAACGGGGGAACACCGGGGAGCTGTTTTTT.

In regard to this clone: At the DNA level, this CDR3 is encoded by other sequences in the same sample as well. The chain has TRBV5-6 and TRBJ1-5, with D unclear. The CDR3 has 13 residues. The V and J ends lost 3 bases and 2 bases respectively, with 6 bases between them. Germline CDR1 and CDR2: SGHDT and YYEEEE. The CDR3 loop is CASSSRGNQPQHF. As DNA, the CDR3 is TGTGCCAGCAGCTCGCGGGGCAATCAGCCCCAGCATTTT.

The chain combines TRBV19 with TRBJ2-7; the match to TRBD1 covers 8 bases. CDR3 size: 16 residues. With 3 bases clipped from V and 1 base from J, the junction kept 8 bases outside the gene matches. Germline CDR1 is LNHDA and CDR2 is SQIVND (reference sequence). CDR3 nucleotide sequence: TGTGCCAGTAGTATTAAGGCAGGGGGCTATTCCTACGAGCAGTACTTC. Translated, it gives CASSIKAGGYSYEQYF.

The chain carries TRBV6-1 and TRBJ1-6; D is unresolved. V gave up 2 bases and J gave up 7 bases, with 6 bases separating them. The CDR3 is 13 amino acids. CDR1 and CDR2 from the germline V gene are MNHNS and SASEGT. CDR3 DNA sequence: TGTGCCAGCAGTGAACAGAACAATTCACCCCTCCACTTT. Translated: CASSEQNNSPLHF.

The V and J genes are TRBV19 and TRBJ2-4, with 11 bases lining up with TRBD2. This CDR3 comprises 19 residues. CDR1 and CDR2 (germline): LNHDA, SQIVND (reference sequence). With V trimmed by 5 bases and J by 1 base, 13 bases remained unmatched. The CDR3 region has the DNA TGTGCCAGTAGTTACGATAGCGGGGGGGCTTTAGTTGCCAAAAACATTCAGTACTTC. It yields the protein CASSYDSGGALVAKNIQYF. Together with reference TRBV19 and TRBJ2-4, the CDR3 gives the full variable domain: DGGITQSPKYLFRKEGQNVTLSCEQNLNHDAMYWYRQDPGQGLRLIYYSQIVNDFQKGDIAEGYSVSREKKESFPLTVTSAQKNPTAFYLCASSYDSGGALVAKNIQYFGAGTRLSVL.

Here the CDR3 reads CASSESENYGYTF. CDR3 coding DNA: TGTGCCAGCAGTGAATCCGAGAACTATGGCTACACCTTC. This chain joins TRBV25-1 and TRBJ1-2; D unresolved. V dropped 1 base and J dropped 2 bases, with 5 bases sitting between them. The CDR3 consists of 13 residues. Germline CDR1 is MGHDK and CDR2 is SYGVNS.

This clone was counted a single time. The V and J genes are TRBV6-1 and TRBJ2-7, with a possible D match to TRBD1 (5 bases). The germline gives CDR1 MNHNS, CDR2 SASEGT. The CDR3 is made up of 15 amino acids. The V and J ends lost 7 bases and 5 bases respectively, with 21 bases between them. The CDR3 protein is CASTSTATGPHEQYF. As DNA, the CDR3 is TGTGCCAGCACCTCAACGGCAACAGGTCCGCACGAGCAGTACTTC.

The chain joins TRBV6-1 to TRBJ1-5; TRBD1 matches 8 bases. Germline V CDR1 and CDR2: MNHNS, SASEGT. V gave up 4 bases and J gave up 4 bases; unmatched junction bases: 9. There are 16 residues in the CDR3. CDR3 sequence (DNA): TGTGCCAGCAGTGTTGGTAAGACAGGGGCAAATCAGCCCCAGCATTTT. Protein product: CASSVGKTGANQPQHF.

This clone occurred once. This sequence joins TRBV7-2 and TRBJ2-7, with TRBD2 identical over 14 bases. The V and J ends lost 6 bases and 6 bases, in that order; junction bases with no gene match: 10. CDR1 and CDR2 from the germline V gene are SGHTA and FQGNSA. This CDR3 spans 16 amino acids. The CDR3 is CASRPTSGGANSEQYF. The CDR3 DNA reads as TGTGCCAGCAGACCGACTAGCGGGGGGGCCAACAGCGAGCAGTACTTC.

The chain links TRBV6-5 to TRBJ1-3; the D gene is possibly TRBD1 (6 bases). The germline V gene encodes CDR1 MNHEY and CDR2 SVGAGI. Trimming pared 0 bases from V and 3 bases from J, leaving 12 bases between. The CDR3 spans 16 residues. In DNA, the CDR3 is TGTGCCAGCAGTTACTCGAGACAGGCGGGTGGAAACACCATATATTTT. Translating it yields CASSYSRQAGGNTIYF.

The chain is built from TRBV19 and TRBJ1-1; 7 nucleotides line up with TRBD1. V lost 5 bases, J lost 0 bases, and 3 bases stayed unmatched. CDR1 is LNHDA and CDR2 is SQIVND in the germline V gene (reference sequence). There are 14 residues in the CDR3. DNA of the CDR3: TGTGCCAGTAGTGCCGGGACAGTGAACACTGAAGCTTTCTTT. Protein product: CASSAGTVNTEAFF. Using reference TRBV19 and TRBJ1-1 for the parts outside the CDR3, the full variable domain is DGGITQSPKYLFRKEGQNVTLSCEQNLNHDAMYWYRQDPGQGLRLIYYSQIVNDFQKGDIAEGYSVSREKKESFPLTVTSAQKNPTAFYLCASSAGTVNTEAFFGQGTRLTVV.

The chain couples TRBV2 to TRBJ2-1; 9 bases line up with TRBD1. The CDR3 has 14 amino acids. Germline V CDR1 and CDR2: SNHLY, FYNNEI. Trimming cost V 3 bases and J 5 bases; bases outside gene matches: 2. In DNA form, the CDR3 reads TGTGCCAGCAGTGAGTGGACAGGGGACAATGAGCAGTTCTTC. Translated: CASSEWTGDNEQFF.

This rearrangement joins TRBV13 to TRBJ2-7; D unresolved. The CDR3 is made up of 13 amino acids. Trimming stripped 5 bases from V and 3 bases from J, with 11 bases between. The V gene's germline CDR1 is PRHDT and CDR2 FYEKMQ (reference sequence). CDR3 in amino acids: CASSPKSSYEQYF. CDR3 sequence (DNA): TGTGCCAGCAGCCCCAAAAGTAGCTACGAGCAGTACTTC.

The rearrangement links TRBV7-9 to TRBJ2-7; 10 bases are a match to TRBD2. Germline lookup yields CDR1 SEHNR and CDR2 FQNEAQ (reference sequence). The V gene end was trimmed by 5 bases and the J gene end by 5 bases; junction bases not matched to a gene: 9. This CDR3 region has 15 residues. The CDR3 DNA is TGTGCCAGCAGCCCAATAAGCGGGGGGGCCAACGAGCAGTACTTC. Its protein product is CASSPISGGANEQYF.

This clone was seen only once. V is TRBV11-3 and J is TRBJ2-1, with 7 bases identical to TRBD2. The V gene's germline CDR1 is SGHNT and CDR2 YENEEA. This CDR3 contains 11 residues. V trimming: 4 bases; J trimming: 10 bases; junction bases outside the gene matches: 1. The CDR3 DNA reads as TGTGCCAGCAGCTCCGGGAGGGAGCAGTTCTTC. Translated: CASSSGREQFF.

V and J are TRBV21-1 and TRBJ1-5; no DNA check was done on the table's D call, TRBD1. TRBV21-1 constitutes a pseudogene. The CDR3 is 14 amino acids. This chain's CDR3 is CASSTGQGRQPQHF. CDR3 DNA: TGTGCCAGCAGCACCGGACAGGGACGCCAGCCCCAGCATTTT.

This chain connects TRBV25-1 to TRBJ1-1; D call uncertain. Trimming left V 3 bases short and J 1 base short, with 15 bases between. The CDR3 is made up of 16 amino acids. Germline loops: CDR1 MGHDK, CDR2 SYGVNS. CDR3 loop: CASSDQALAGNTEAFF. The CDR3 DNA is TGTGCCAGCAGTGACCAAGCCTTGGCAGGGAACACTGAAGCTTTCTTT.

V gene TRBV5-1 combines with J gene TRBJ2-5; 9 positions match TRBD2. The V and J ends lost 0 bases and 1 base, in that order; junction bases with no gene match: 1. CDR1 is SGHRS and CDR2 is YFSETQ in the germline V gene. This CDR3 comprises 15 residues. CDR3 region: CASSLAAGGQETQYF. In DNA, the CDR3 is TGCGCCAGCAGCTTGGCAGCGGGGGGCCAAGAGACCCAGTACTTC.

The CDR3 DNA follows: TGTGCCAGCAGCGACTACGGACTAGCATACAATGAGCAGTTCTTC. Amino acid sequence: CASSDYGLAYNEQFF. This chain connects TRBV9 to TRBJ2-1; 8 bases map to TRBD2. V gave up 3 bases and J gave up 4 bases; unmatched junction bases: 6. This CDR3 comprises 15 residues. The germline V gene encodes CDR1 SGDLS and CDR2 YYNGEE.

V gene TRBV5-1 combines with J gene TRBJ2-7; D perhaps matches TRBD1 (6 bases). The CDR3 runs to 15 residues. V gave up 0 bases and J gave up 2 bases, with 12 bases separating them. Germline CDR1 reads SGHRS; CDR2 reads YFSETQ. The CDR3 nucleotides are TGCGCCAGCAGCTTGGAGGGCAGGGGTCCCTACGAGCAGTACTTC. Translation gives CASSLEGRGPYEQYF. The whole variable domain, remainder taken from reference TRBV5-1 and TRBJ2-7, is KAGVTQTPRYLIKTRGQQVTLSCSPISGHRSVSWYQQTPGQGLQFLFEYFSETQRNKGNFPGRFSGRQFSNSRSEMNVSTLELGDSALYLCASSLEGRGPYEQYFGPGTRLTVT.

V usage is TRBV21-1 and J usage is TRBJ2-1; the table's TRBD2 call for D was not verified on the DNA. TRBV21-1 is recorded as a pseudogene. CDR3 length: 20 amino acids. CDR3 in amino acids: CASSKTAAGTSGGVYNEQFF. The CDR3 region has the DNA TGTGCCAGCAGCAAAACGGCCGCCGGGACTAGCGGGGGTGTCTACAATGAGCAGTTCTTC.

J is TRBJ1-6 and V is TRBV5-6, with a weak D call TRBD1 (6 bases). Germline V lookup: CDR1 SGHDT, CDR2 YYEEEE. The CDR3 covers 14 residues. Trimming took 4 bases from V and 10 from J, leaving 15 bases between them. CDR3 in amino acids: CASSLQGPGSPLHF. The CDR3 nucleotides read TGTGCCAGCAGCCTACAGGGCCCAGGGTCACCCCTCCACTTT.